The clone carrying this T cell receptor (beta chain) was detected once. Its cognate antigen is unknown. The data are from a study of T cell responses to AZD1222 COVID-19 vaccine. Study-wide results and limits: Repertoires were collected only later (after the peak T cell response had occurred). Seropositive status at baseline applied to only a handful of AZD1222 recipients. It should be noted that donors were predominantly white British and more often female, and clonal diversity was possibly underestimated.

This table comes from immunoSEQ multiplex PCR, and its TCRdb copy is limited to in-frame clones, with some not included. The sample records under 150,000 clones, approximately 85% being singletons. The CDR3 runs to 15 residues. Germline assignment: CDR1 SGDLS and CDR2 YYNGEE. Trimming took 0 bases from V and 6 from J; bases not matched to a gene: 5. The chain employs TRBV9 and TRBJ2-2, with 7 bases aligning to TRBD2. The receptor was derived from an adult who received the MenACWY meningococcal vaccine as a control. This specimen consisted of peripheral blood, obtained 28 days after the second dose of the MenACWY control vaccine. The DNA of the CDR3 is TGTGCCAGCAGCGTAGAACCCACTAGCGCCGGGGAGCTGTTTTTT. Protein: CASSVEPTSAGELFF.